This entry concerns a single T cell receptor (beta chain). CDR1 is SGHTS and CDR2 is YDEGEE in the germline V gene. CDR3 length equals 15 residues. The V gene end was trimmed by 6 bases and the J gene end by 5 bases; junction bases not matched to a gene: 11. The table came from immunoSEQ multiplex PCR; TCRdb's copy has only in-frame clones and leaves some out. The repertoire includes approximately 110,000 clones, about nine tenths of them detected once, and 4.6% sits in the top ten. These data originate in a study of blood T cell repertoires in COVID-19. The TCR was taken from a woman aged 50 to 60 with acute or convalescent COVID-19. V and J are TRBV5-8 and TRBJ2-5; TRBD1 aligns across 9 bases. Sequencing input: peripheral blood. The CDR3 protein is CASNFPGQGQETQYF. CDR3 in DNA: TGTGCCAGCAACTTCCCGGGACAGGGACAGGAGACCCAGTACTTC.